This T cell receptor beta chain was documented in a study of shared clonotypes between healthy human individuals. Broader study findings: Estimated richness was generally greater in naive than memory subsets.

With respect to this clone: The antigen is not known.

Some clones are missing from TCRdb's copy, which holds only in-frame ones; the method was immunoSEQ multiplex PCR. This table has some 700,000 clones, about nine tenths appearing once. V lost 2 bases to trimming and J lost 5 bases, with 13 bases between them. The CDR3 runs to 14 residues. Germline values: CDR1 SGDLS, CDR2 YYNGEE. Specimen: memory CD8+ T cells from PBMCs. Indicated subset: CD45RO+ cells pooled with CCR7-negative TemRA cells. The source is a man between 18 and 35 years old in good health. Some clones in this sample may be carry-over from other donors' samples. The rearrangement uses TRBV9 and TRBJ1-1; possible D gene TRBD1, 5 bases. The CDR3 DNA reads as TGTGCCAGCAGCGTGGGGCAGCCGGGTACTGAAGCTTTCTTT. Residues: CASSVGQPGTEAFF.